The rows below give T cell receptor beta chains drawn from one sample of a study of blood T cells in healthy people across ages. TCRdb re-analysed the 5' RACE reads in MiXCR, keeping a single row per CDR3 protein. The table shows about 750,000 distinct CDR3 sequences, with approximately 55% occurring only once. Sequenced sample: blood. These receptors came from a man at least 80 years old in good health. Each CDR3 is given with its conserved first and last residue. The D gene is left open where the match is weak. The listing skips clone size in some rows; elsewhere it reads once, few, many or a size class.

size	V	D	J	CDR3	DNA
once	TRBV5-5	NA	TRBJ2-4	CASSLEGSGKNIQYF	TGTGCCAGCAGCTTGGAGGGGTCGGGCAAAAACATTCAGTACTTC
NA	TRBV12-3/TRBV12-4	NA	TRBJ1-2	CASSLDGGRGGYTF	TGTGCCAGCAGCCTTGACGGCGGGCGAGGAGGCTACACCTTC
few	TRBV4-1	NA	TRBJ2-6	CASSQDPGLPSGANVLTF	TGCGCCAGCAGCCAAGATCCCGGACTCCCCTCTGGGGCCAACGTCCTGACTTTC
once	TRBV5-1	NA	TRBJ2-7	CASVGVAYNEQYF	TGCGCCAGCGTGGGGGTAGCGTACAATGAGCAGTACTTC
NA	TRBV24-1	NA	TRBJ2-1	CATSDSPRPRGEQFF	TGTGCCACCAGTGATAGCCCCCGGCCACGAGGTGAGCAGTTCTTC
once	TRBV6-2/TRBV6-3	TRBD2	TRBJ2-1	CASGDLAGMWNEQFF	TGTGCCAGCGGAGACCTAGCGGGCATGTGGAATGAGCAGTTCTTC
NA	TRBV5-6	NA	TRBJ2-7	CASSLAEGVSYEQYF	TGTGCCAGCAGCTTGGCCGAGGGAGTGAGCTACGAGCAGTACTTC
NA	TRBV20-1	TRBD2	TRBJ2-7	CSARSTSGGFYEQYF	TGCAGTGCTAGATCGACTAGCGGGGGTTTCTACGAGCAGTACTTC
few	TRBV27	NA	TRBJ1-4	CASFQQGLTKEKLFF	TGTGCCAGCTTCCAGCAGGGTCTCACGAAGGAAAAACTGTTTTTT
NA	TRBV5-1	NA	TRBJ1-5	CASSPTWGKGNQPQHF	TGCGCCAGCAGCCCTACTTGGGGGAAAGGCAATCAGCCCCAGCATTTT
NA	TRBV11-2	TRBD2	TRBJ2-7	CASSRPLAGVYEQYF	TGTGCCAGCAGCCGTCCACTAGCGGGAGTTTACGAGCAGTACTTC
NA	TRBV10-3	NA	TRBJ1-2	CAKIETGAHGYTF	TGTGCCAAGATTGAAACGGGGGCCCATGGCTACACCTTC
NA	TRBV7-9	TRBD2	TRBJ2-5	CASSVVAGPQETQYF	TGTGCCAGCAGCGTGGTAGCGGGGCCTCAAGAGACCCAGTACTTC
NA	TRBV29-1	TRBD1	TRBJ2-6	CSVSTGATSGANVLTF	TGCAGCGTTTCGACAGGGGCTACCTCTGGGGCCAACGTCCTGACTTTC
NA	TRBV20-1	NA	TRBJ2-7	CSAPRDVYEQYF	TGCAGTGCCCCCCGGGACGTCTACGAGCAGTACTTC
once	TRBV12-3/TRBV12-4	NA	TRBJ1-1	CASSGAAGAEAFF	TGTGCCAGCAGTGGGGCCGCCGGGGCTGAAGCTTTCTTT
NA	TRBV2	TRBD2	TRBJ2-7	CASKREGPMEQYF	TGTGCCAGCAAGCGGGAGGGCCCTATGGAGCAGTACTTC
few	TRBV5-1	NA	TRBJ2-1	CASSLSEGTQFF	TGCGCCAGCAGCTTGTCCGAGGGGACCCAGTTCTTC
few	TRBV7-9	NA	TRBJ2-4	CASSVSKTAKNIQYF	TGTGCCAGCAGCGTTAGTAAGACAGCAAAAAACATTCAGTACTTC
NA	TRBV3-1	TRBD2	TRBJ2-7	CASSLSGTSAYEQYF	TGTGCCAGCAGCCTTTCCGGGACTAGCGCCTACGAGCAGTACTTC
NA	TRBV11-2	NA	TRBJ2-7	CASSLVRRGTVNSYEQYF	TGTGCCAGCAGCTTAGTGCGACGGGGGACAGTAAACTCCTACGAGCAGTACTTC
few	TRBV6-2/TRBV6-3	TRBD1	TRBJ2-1	CASRRGQGTGSSYNEQFF	TGTGCCAGCAGGAGGGGACAGGGGACTGGGAGCTCCTACAATGAGCAGTTCTTC
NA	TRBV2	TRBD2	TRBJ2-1	CASSETSGSSYNEQFF	TGTGCCAGCAGTGAAACTAGCGGAAGCTCCTACAATGAGCAGTTCTTC
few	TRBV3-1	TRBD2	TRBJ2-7	CASSQKVGSGRAYEQYF	TGTGCCAGCAGCCAAAAAGTAGGGAGCGGGAGAGCGTACGAGCAGTACTTC
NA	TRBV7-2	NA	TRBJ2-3	CASSLGRGAYF	TGTGCCAGCAGCTTAGGGCGAGGCGCGTATTTT
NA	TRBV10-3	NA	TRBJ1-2	CAINQGGQGYTF	TGTGCCATCAATCAGGGAGGGCAGGGCTACACCTTC
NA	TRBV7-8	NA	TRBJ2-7	CASSLVVAAQGINEQYF	TGTGCCAGCAGCTTAGTCGTCGCTGCCCAGGGGATCAACGAGCAGTACTTC
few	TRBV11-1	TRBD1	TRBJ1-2	CASSPRTGGNYGYTF	TGTGCCAGCAGCCCTCGGACAGGGGGCAACTATGGCTACACCTTC
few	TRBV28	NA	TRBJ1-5	CASSRGEGFTQPQHF	TGTGCCAGCAGCCGCGGGGAGGGGTTTACGCAGCCCCAGCATTTT
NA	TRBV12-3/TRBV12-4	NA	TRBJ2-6	CASTFRMGADRANVLTF	TGTGCCAGCACTTTTAGGATGGGGGCGGACAGGGCCAACGTCCTGACTTTC
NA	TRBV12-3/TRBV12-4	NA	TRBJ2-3	CASSLDPPPDTQYF	TGTGCCAGCAGTTTAGACCCGCCCCCAGATACGCAGTATTTT
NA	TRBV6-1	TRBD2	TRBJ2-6	CASSRAGGSSGANVLTF	TGTGCCAGCAGTCGGGCGGGAGGCTCTTCTGGGGCCAACGTCCTGACTTTC
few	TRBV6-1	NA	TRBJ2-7	CASSLYMTGNYEQYF	TGTGCCAGCAGTTTGTACATGACAGGAAACTACGAGCAGTACTTC
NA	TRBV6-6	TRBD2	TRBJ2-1	CASTTPGLAGGDEQFF	TGTGCCAGCACTACTCCAGGACTAGCGGGAGGGGATGAGCAGTTCTTC
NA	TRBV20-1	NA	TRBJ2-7	CRAAGARAYEQYF	TGCAGAGCCGCAGGGGCTAGGGCTTACGAGCAGTACTTC
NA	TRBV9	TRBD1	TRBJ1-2	CASSAGQGDYYGYTF	TGTGCCAGCAGCGCCGGACAGGGGGATTACTATGGCTACACCTTC
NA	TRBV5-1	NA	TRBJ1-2	CASSFREATNHGYTF	TGCGCCAGCAGCTTCCGGGAGGCCACTAACCATGGCTACACCTTC
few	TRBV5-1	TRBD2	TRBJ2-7	CASSWGTSWVEQYF	TGCGCCAGCAGCTGGGGGACTAGTTGGGTCGAGCAGTACTTC
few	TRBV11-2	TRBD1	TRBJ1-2	CASSLEQGQNYGYTF	TGTGCCAGCAGCTTAGAACAGGGGCAGAACTATGGCTACACCTTC
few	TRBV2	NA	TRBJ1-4	CASSARPGVRGEKLFF	TGTGCCAGCAGCGCCCGCCCTGGGGTGAGGGGCGAAAAACTGTTTTTT
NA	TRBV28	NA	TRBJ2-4	CASRHRGIQYF	TGTGCCAGCAGACACCGAGGCATTCAGTACTTC
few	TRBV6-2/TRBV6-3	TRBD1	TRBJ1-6	CASSRDRPPNSPLHF	TGTGCCAGCAGTCGGGACAGGCCTCCTAATTCACCCCTCCACTTT
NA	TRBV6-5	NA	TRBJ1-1	CASSYLPQGSEAFF	TGTGCCAGCAGTTACCTTCCGCAGGGTTCTGAAGCTTTCTTT
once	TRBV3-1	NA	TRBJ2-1	CASSHPGARGGNNEQFF	TGTGCCAGCAGCCATCCCGGTGCGCGAGGGGGGAACAATGAGCAGTTCTTC
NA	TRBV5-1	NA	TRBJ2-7	CASSFSSEQYF	TGCGCCAGCAGCTTCTCTAGCGAGCAGTACTTC
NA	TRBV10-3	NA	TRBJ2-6	CAISSGISGANVLTF	TGTGCCATCAGCTCAGGGATCTCTGGGGCCAACGTCCTGACTTTC
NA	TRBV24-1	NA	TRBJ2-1	CATSDSPVANAYNEQFF	TGTGCCACCAGTGATTCGCCCGTAGCGAATGCGTACAATGAGCAGTTCTTC
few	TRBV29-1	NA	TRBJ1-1	CSVEKGGSTEAFF	TGCAGCGTTGAAAAGGGAGGATCCACTGAAGCTTTCTTT
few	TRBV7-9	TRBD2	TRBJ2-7	CASSLETSGSGSKQYF	TGTGCCAGCAGCCTCGAGACTAGCGGGAGCGGATCTAAGCAGTACTTC
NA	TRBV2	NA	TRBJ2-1	CATLGETGEQFF	TGTGCCACCTTGGGGGAGACCGGTGAGCAGTTCTTC
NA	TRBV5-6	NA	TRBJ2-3	CASSTFSQYAYF	TGTGCCAGCAGCACCTTCTCGCAATACGCGTATTTT
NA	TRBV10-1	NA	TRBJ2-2	CASGKGNTGELFF	TGCGCCAGCGGGAAGGGCAACACCGGGGAGCTGTTTTTT
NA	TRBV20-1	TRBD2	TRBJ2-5	CSAREVNEQYF	TGCAGTGCCCGGGAGGTGAATGAGCAGTACTTC
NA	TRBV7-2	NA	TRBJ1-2	CASSLTSLGAGGYTF	TGTGCCAGCAGCTTAACTAGTCTGGGGGCAGGAGGCTACACCTTC
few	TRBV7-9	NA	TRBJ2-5	CASSSNQQGLQETQYF	TGTGCCAGCAGCTCAAACCAACAGGGACTTCAAGAGACCCAGTACTTC
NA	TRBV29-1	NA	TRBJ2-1	CSVGAQTSYNEQFF	TGCAGCGTTGGGGCCCAAACCTCCTACAATGAGCAGTTCTTC
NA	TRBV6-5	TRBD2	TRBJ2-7	CASSYSELAGDEQYF	TGTGCCAGCAGTTACTCAGAACTAGCGGGAGACGAGCAGTACTTC